These T cell receptor beta chains were read from a single sample in a study of T-cell memory formation after mild COVID-19. Using its own MiXCR run on the 5' RACE reads, TCRdb lists one record per CDR3 protein. The sample lists hundreds of thousands of distinct CDR3 sequences, 15% to 20% occurring once. Sequencing was performed on PBMCs or a T cell subset sorted from them (not recorded which). These receptors all stem from an adult woman who had mild COVID-19 (a few samples of this study predate the infection). Cell type and time point are not known. CDR3s include the opening cysteine and the closing phenylalanine or tryptophan. The D gene is left open where the match is weak. Size tells how often a clone was seen (once, few, many) or the class of an expanded clone, and some rows leave it out.

clone_size	d_call	j_call	v_call	cdr3_aa	cdr3_nt
many	.	TRBJ2-5	TRBV29-1	CSAKGIDQYF	TGCAGCGCCAAAGGGATAGACCAGTACTTC
.	.	TRBJ1-1	TRBV7-9	CASSPVGEAFF	TGTGCCAGCAGCCCGGTTGGTGAAGCTTTCTTT
.	.	TRBJ1-2	TRBV19	CASSPPWGSNGYTF	TGTGCCAGTAGTCCCCCGTGGGGATCAAATGGCTACACCTTC
few	.	TRBJ1-5	TRBV7-8	CASSFSKDQPQHF	TGTGCCAGCAGCTTCTCAAAGGATCAGCCCCAGCATTTT
few	.	TRBJ1-5	TRBV30	CAWSMSSNQPQHF	TGTGCCTGGAGTATGAGTAGCAATCAGCCCCAGCATTTT
.	TRBD2	TRBJ2-1	TRBV28	CASSPPGLAGAYNEQFF	TGTGCCAGCAGCCCCCCGGGACTAGCGGGCGCATACAATGAGCAGTTCTTC
.	TRBD2	TRBJ2-2	TRBV30	CASHPTGLAGLGELFF	TGTGCCTCCCACCCCACGGGACTAGCGGGGCTTGGGGAGCTGTTTTTT
few	.	TRBJ1-1	TRBV6-5	CASSYDQEYTEAFF	TGTGCCAGCAGTTATGACCAGGAATACACTGAAGCTTTCTTT
.	.	TRBJ2-3	TRBV9	CASSTGSSDTQYF	TGTGCCAGCAGCACAGGGAGCTCAGATACGCAGTATTTT
.	.	TRBJ2-7	TRBV6-1	CASSEERGDEQYF	TGTGCCAGCAGTGAAGAAAGGGGGGACGAGCAGTACTTC
.	.	TRBJ2-2	TRBV4-2	CASSQGHMNTGELFF	TGTGCCAGCAGCCAGGGACATATGAACACCGGGGAGCTGTTTTTT
.	.	TRBJ1-2	TRBV12-3/TRBV12-4	CASSSLGPLGGPYGYTF	TGTGCAAGCAGTTCTTTAGGGCCCTTGGGGGGTCCCTATGGCTACACCTTC
.	TRBD2	TRBJ2-5	TRBV4-2	CASSPGAGGRQETQYF	TGTGCCAGCAGCCCGGGGGCGGGAGGCCGGCAAGAGACCCAGTACTTC
few	.	TRBJ2-1	TRBV7-9	CASSLDAGSSYNEQFF	TGTGCCAGCAGCTTAGACGCGGGCAGCTCCTACAATGAGCAGTTCTTC
.	.	TRBJ1-1	TRBV5-1	CASSFTRRDMNTEAFF	TGCGCCAGCAGCTTCACCCGACGGGACATGAACACTGAAGCTTTCTTT
few	.	TRBJ2-3	TRBV7-3	CASSSLGGGLRGTDTQYF	TGTGCCAGCAGCTCATTAGGGGGAGGACTACGGGGCACAGATACGCAGTATTTT
few	.	TRBJ2-7	TRBV4-2	CASSQEAGNQGPGEAHEQYF	TGTGCCAGCAGCCAAGAGGCGGGCAACCAGGGGCCCGGGGAGGCCCACGAGCAGTACTTC
.	.	TRBJ2-5	TRBV24-1	CATSEVGEKETQYF	TGTGCCACCAGTGAAGTCGGCGAGAAAGAGACCCAGTACTTC
.	TRBD1	TRBJ1-2	TRBV3-1	CASSQVIAGGVYGYTF	TGTGCCAGCAGCCAAGTCATCGCAGGGGGAGTCTATGGCTACACCTTC
few	.	TRBJ2-7	TRBV5-1	CASSPTGPEQYF	TGCGCCAGCAGCCCAACTGGACCAGAGCAGTACTTC
.	.	TRBJ2-1	TRBV7-2	CASSHGPGRPYNEQFF	TGTGCCAGCAGCCATGGACCGGGTCGGCCCTACAATGAGCAGTTCTTC
.	.	TRBJ2-7	TRBV21-1	CASTGPGTRAYEQYF	TGTGCCAGCACCGGGCCAGGGACTAGGGCCTACGAGCAGTACTTC
many	.	TRBJ2-3	TRBV6-5	CASRIAEGGGSDTQYF	TGTGCCAGCAGAATCGCAGAGGGGGGCGGGTCAGATACGCAGTATTTT
many	.	TRBJ1-5	TRBV7-8	CASSLAAGGNQPQHF	TGTGCCAGCAGCTTAGCGGCAGGGGGCAATCAGCCCCAGCATTTT
few	TRBD1	TRBJ1-5	TRBV12-3/TRBV12-4	CASSTTGGLSNQPQHF	TGTGCCAGCAGTACCACAGGGGGCTTAAGCAATCAGCCCCAGCATTTT
few	.	TRBJ2-2	TRBV29-1	CSVADGGPGTGELFF	TGCAGCGTTGCCGACGGGGGGCCGGGGACCGGGGAGCTGTTTTTT
few	TRBD2	TRBJ2-7	TRBV18	CASSAGTSGTQYF	TGTGCCAGCTCCGCCGGGACTAGCGGCACGCAGTACTTC
.	.	TRBJ2-4	TRBV5-1	CASSLGSELVIQYF	TGCGCCAGCAGCTTGGGATCTGAATTGGTCATTCAGTACTTC